Listed below are T cell receptor beta chains from one sample, sequenced in a study of T cells in localized non-small cell lung cancer. Sequencing used immunoSEQ multiplex PCR; TCRdb keeps in-frame clones, though not all of them. The sample has approximately 67,000 clones; 84% are singletons. Here the sequenced sample was peripheral blood, taken before any cancer treatment. The receptors stem from a female donor older than 55 with stage I lung adenocarcinoma. The CDR3 runs from the conserved cysteine through the conserved F or W. Rows give clone size only sometimes, using once, few, many, or a class for an expanded clone.

size | V | CDR3
NA | TRBV5-4 | CASRNPGVGNTIYF
NA | TRBV2 | CASSEGSDQTSPLHF
NA | TRBV7-8 | CASSFGPLVIQGNQPQHF
NA | TRBV28 | CASGPDRNTEAFF
NA | TRBV30 | CAWRGRNSNQPQHF
NA | TRBV4-2 | CASSQDSGGTSSRELFF
NA | TRBV6-6 | CASSYWDRDQPQHF
NA | TRBV18 | CASSPGSDGYTF
NA | TRBV7-3 | CASSLTLSGRSPLHF
NA | TRBV6-7 | CASSPGALSSYEQYF
few | TRBV9 | CASSGGGGNEQFF
once | TRBV5-1 | CASSLDGTANQPQHF
NA | TRBV19 | CASSPSTIQETQYF
NA | TRBV18 | CASSRSGQENEKLFF
once | TRBV19 | CASSKAGSYQPQHF
few | TRBV9 | CASSLQGENTEAFF
NA | TRBV6-5 | CASSAPGGTEAFF
NA | TRBV7-2 | CASSLSQGSGNTEAFF
NA | TRBV15 | CATSPNRASYNEQFF
NA | TRBV7-5 | CARSLKGGAPYSNQPQHF
NA | TRBV5-1 | CASSLADLQGGAGELFF
NA | TRBV21-1 | CASTPGRGQTCDTEAFF
NA | TRBV5-4 | CASSLRSQGAGETQYF
NA | TRBV5-1 | CASSLGKGQDEQFF
NA | TRBV2 | CASREGPGGGYNEQFF
NA | TRBV30 | CAWSITNTEAFF
NA | TRBV6-1 | CASSTRTEINYGYTF
NA | TRBV5-1 | CASSFGSATNEKLFF
NA | TRBV1 | CTSRGLGTSGASGAWQETQYF
NA | TRBV6-1 | CASRRQGADGYTF
NA | TRBV7-2 | CASSDPGAVAKNIQYF
once | TRBV7-8 | CASSLRPGTAKETQYF
NA | TRBV6-6 | CASSNRAGYTF
NA | TRBV7-7 | CASSLGGNGETQYF
NA | TRBV6-5 | CASSYGTGVGKQFF
NA | TRBV9 | CASSRASGYQETQYF
NA | TRBV4-1 | CASSQDLGSYEQYF
NA | TRBV11-2 | CASSQDRGNGYTF
NA | TRBV7-9 | CASSPPLGTGGYEQYF
NA | TRBV11-2 | CASSSGREEKLFF
NA | TRBV5-1 | CASSLDSGGGYEQYF
NA | TRBV19 | CASSVTGTAVFYGYTF
NA | TRBV11-3 | CASSLDTEAFF
few | TRBV4-2 | CASSQLSGAGAFF
NA | TRBV6-1 | CASSGPGRNTIYF
NA | TRBV27 | CASSWADRYEQYF
NA | TRBV18 | CASSPRGTSATDTQYF
NA | TRBV6-5 | CASSYLATTDTQYF
NA | TRBV7-3 | CASSLNPGGEAFF
NA | TRBV2 | CAGVAEGNTGELFF
NA | TRBV9 | CASSVDHNYGYTF
NA | TRBV7-3 | CASSLDRQGNYEQYF
NA | TRBV15 | CATSRGLAGGDTQYF
NA | TRBV5-4 | CASSLPGNNYGYTF
NA | TRBV30 | CAWSEGGSGTYFSYEQYF
NA | TRBV2 | CASTRTGQRGNTEAFF
NA | TRBV7-6 | CASSLTRTSEAFF
NA | TRBV5-1 | CASSLNSGSIQYF